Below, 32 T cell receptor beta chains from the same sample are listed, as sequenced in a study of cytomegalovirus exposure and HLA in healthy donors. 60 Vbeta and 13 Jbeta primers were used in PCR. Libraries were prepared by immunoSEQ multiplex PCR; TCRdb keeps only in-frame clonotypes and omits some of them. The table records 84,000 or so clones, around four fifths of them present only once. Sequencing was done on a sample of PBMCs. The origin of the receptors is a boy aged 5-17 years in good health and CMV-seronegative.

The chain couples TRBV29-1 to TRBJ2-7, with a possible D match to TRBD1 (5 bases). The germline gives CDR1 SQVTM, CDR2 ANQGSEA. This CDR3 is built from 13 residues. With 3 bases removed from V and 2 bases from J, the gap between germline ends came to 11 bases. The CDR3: CSVETDSTYEQYF. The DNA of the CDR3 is TGCAGCGTTGAGACAGACTCTACCTACGAGCAGTACTTC.

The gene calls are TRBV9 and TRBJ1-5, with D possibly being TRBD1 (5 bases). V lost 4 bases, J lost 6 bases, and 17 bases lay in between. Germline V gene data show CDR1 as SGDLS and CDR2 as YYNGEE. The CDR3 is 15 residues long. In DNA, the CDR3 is TGTGCCAGCAGCCCAGCGGGGGGGATTGGTCAGCCCCAGCATTTT. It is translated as CASSPAGGIGQPQHF.

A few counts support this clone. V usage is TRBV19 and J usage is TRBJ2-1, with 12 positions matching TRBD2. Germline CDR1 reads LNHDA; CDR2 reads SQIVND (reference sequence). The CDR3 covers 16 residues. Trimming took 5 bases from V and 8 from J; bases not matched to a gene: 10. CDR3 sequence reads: CASSDATSGSEDEQFF. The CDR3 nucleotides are TGTGCCAGTAGTGATGCGACTAGCGGGAGTGAGGATGAGCAGTTCTTC. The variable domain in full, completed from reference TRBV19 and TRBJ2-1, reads DGGITQSPKYLFRKEGQNVTLSCEQNLNHDAMYWYRQDPGQGLRLIYYSQIVNDFQKGDIAEGYSVSREKKESFPLTVTSAQKNPTAFYLCASSDATSGSEDEQFFGPGTRLTVL.

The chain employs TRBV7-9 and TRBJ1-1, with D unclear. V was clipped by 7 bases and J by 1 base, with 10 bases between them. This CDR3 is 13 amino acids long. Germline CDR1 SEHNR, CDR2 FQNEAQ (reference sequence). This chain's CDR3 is CASTGYGNTEAFF. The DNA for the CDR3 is TGTGCCAGCACCGGGTACGGGAACACTGAAGCTTTCTTT.

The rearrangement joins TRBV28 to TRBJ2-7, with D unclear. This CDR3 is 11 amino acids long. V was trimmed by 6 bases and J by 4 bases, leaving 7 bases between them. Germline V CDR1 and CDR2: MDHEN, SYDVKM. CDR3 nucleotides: TGTGCCAGCAGCGTAGAATACGAGCAGTACTTC. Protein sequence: CASSVEYEQYF.

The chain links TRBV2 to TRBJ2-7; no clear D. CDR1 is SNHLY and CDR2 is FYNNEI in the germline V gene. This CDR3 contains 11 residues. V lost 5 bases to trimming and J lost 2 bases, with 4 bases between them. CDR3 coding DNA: TGTGCCAGCAGTCCCACCTACGAGCAGTACTTC. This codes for CASSPTYEQYF.

For the CDR3, the DNA is TGTGCCACCAGCAGATTGGATGCAGGGGCGGCGAAACTGTTTTTT. Translating it yields CATSRLDAGAAKLFF. The rearrangement uses TRBV15 and TRBJ1-4, with a weak D call TRBD1 (6 bases). V dropped 2 bases and J dropped 11 bases, with 18 bases sitting between them. The CDR3 is 15 amino acids. Germline CDR1 reads LNHNV; CDR2 reads YYDKDF (reference sequence).

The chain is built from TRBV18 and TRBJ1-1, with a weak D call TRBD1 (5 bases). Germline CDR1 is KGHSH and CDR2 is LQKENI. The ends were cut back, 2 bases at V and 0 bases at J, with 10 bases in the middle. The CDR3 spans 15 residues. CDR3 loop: CASSPGGTVNTEAFF. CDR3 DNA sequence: TGTGCCAGCTCACCAGGAGGGACGGTGAACACTGAAGCTTTCTTT.

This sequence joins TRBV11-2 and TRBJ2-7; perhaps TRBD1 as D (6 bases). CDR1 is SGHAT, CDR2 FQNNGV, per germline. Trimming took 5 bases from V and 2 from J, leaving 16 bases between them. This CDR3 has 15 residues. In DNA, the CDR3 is TGTGCCAGCAGCCAGCAGGGGACGCTGGCCTACGAGCAGTACTTC. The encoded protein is CASSQQGTLAYEQYF. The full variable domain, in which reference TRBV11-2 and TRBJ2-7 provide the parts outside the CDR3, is EAGVAQSPRYKIIEKRQSVAFWCNPISGHATLYWYQQILGQGPKLLIQFQNNGVVDDSQLPKDRFSAERLKGVDSTLKIQPAKLEDSAVYLCASSQQGTLAYEQYFGPGTRLTVT.

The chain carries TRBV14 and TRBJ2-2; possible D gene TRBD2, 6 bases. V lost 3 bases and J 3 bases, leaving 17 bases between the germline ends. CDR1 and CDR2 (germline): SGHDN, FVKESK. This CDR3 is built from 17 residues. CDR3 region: CASSQGLGRRHTGELFF. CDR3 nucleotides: TGTGCCAGCAGCCAGGGACTTGGCAGGCGTCACACCGGGGAGCTGTTTTTT.

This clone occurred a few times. The DNA of the CDR3 is TGTGCCAGCAGCCAAGATCGACTGGGGCGGTTCTTC. This encodes CASSQDRLGRFF. V usage is TRBV4-2 and J usage is TRBJ2-1, with D tentatively TRBD1 (5 bases). This CDR3 is built from 12 residues. The V end was cut by 0 bases, the J end by 15 bases, with 12 bases between. Germline assignment: CDR1 LGHNA and CDR2 YNFKEQ.

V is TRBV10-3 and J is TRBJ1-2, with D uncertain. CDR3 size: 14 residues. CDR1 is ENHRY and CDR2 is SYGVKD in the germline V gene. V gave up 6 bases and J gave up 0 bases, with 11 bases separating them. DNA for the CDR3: TGTGCCATCAGCGGTCACAGTTCTAACTATGGCTACACCTTC. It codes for CAISGHSSNYGYTF.

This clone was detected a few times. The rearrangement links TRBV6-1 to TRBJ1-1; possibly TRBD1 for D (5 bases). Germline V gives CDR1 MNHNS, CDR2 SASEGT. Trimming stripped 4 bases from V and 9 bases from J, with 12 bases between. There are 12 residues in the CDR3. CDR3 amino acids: CASSGLGGQAFF. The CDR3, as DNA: TGTGCCAGCAGTGGCCTGGGGGGACAAGCTTTCTTT.

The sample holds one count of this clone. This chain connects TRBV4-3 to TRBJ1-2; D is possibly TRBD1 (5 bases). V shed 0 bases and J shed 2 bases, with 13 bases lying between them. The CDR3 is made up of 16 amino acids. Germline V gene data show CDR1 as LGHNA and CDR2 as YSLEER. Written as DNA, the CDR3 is TGCGCCAGCAGCCAAGATTTTCTCCAGGGAAACTATGGCTACACCTTC. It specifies CASSQDFLQGNYGYTF.

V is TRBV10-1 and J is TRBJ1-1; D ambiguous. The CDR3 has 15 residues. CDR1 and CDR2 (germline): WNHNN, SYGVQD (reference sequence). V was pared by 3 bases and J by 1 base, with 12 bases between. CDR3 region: CASSDHVGENTEAFF. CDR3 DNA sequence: TGCGCCAGCAGTGATCATGTGGGCGAGAACACTGAAGCTTTCTTT.

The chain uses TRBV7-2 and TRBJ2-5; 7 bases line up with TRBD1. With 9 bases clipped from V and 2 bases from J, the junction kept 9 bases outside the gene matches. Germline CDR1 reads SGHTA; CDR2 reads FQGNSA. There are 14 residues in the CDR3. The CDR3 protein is CASTPGQMQETQYF. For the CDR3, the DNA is TGTGCCAGTACTCCGGGACAGATGCAAGAGACCCAGTACTTC.

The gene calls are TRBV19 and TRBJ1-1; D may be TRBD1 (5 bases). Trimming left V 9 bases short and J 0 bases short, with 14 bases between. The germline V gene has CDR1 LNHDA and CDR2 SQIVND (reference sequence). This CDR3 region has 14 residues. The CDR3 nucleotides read TGTGCCAGCACACAGGAGACGATGAACACTGAAGCTTTCTTT. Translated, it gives CASTQETMNTEAFF.

The CDR3 protein is CASSLFPAGGVYNEQFF. The CDR3 region has the DNA TGTGCCAGCAGCTTATTTCCGGCGGGGGGGGTTTACAATGAGCAGTTCTTC. The J gene is TRBJ2-1, the V gene TRBV11-2; 9 bases align to TRBD2. The CDR3 extends over 17 amino acids. With 2 bases clipped from V and 4 bases from J, the junction kept 9 bases outside the gene matches. Germline assignment: CDR1 SGHAT and CDR2 FQNNGV.

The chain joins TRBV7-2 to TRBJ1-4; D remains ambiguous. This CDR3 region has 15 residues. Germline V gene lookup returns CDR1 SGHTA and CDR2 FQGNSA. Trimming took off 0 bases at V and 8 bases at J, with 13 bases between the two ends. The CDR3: CASSLAFGEWEKLFF. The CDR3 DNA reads TGTGCCAGCAGCTTAGCGTTCGGGGAATGGGAAAAACTGTTTTTT.

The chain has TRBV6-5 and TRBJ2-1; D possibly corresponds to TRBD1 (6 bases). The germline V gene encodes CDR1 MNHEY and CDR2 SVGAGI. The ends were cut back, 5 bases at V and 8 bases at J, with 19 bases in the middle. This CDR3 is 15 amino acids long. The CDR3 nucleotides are TGTGCCAGCAGTCTTAGAACAGGGTTTAGCCATGAGCAGTTCTTC. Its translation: CASSLRTGFSHEQFF.

CDR3 region: CASSPSPGTPQHF. The DNA of the CDR3 is TGTGCCAGCAGCCCTTCTCCGGGAACGCCCCAGCATTTT. The chain links TRBV13 to TRBJ1-5; D is undetermined. Looked up from germline, CDR1 is PRHDT and CDR2 is FYEKMQ (reference sequence). The CDR3 runs to 13 residues. V was shortened by 5 bases and J by 9 bases, with 14 bases between the two germline ends.

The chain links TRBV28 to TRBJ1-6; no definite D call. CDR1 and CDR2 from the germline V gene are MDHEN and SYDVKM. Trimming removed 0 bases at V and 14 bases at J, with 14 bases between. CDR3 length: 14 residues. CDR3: CASSLWKGGPTLHF. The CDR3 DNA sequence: TGTGCCAGCAGTTTATGGAAAGGAGGTCCCACCCTCCACTTT.

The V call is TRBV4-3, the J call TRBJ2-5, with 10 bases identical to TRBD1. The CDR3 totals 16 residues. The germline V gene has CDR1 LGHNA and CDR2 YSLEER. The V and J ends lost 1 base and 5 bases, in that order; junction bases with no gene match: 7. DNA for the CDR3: TGCGCCAGCAGCCAAGGGTTGGGGACAGGGGATGAGACCCAGTACTTC. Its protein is CASSQGLGTGDETQYF.

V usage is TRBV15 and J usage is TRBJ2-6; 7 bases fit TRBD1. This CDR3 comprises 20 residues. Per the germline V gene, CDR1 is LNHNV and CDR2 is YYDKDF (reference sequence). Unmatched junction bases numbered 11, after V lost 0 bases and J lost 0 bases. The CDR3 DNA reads TGTGCCACCAGCAGAGATTTGTACAGACAGGGTGACTCTGGGGCCAACGTCCTGACTTTC. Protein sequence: CATSRDLYRQGDSGANVLTF.

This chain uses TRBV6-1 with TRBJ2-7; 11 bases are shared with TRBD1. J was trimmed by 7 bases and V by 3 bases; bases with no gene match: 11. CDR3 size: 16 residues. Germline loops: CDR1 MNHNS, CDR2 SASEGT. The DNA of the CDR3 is TGTGCCAGCAGTGACCTTAGGGACAGGGGGGGGCGAGAGCAGTACTTC. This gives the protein CASSDLRDRGGREQYF.

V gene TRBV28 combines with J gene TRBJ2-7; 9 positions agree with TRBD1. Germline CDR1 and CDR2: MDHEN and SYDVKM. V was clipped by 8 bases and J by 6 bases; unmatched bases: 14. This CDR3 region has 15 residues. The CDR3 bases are TGTGCCAGCGTGCCATCTCCGGGGACAGGGAGCGAGCAGTACTTC. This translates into CASVPSPGTGSEQYF.

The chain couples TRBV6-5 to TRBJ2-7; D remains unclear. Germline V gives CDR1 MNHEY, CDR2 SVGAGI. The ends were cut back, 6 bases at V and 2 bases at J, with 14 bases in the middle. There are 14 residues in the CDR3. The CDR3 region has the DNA TGTGCCAGCAGAATCACAAATCAGGCCTACGAGCAGTACTTC. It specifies CASRITNQAYEQYF.

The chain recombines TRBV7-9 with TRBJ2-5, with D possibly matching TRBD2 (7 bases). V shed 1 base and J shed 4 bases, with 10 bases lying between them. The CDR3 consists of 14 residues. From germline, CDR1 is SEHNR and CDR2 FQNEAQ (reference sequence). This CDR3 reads CASSLEGGGETQYF. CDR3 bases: TGTGCCAGCAGCTTAGAAGGGGGGGGAGAGACCCAGTACTTC.

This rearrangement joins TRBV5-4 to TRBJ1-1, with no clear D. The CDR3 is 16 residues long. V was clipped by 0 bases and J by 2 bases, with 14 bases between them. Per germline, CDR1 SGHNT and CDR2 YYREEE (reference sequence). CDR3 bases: TGTGCCAGCAGCTTGGGCGGACTGAAACAAAACACTGAAGCTTTCTTT. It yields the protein CASSLGGLKQNTEAFF.

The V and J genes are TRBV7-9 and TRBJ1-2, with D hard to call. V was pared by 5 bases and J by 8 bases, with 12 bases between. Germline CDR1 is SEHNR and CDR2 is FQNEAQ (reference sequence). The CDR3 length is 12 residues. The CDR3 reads CASSPGWAGYTF. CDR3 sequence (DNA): TGTGCCAGCAGCCCTGGTTGGGCGGGCTACACCTTC.

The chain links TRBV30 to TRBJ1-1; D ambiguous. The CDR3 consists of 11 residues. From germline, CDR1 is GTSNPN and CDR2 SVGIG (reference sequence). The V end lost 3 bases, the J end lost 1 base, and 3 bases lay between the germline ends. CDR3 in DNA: TGTGCCTGGAGCTGGAACACTGAAGCTTTCTTT. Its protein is CAWSWNTEAFF.

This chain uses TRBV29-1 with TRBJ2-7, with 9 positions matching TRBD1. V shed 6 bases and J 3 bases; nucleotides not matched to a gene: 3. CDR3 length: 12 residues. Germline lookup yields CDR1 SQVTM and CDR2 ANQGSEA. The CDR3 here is CSVPGQGYEQYF. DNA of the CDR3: TGCAGCGTGCCGGGACAGGGCTACGAGCAGTACTTC.